The T cell receptor (beta chain) under discussion was sequenced for a study of T cells in Graves' hyperthyroidism and ophthalmopathy. General study results and limits: Blood held most thyroid clonotypes expanded above 0.001 frequency.

Amplification targeted TCR beta CDR3 regions from RNA transcripts. First-round RT-PCR targeting the TCR CDR3 was performed with the HTBI primer set. Each CDR3 protein is one row after TCRdb ran MiXCR on the multiplex PCR reads. The top ten hold 2.5% to 4% of the sample, which has approximately 620,000 distinct CDR3 sequences, around 15% seen once. Ophthalmopathy cases scored 3 or more on the Clinical Activity Score and 4 or more on NOSPECS grade, with duration below 3 months. The PBMCs had their origin in 7.5 to 10 ml of fresh peripheral blood. The V segment lost 7 bases and the J segment 4 bases; nucleotides outside the gene matches: 5. The CDR3 sequence is 14 residues long. Germline V CDR1 and CDR2: MGHDK, SYGVNS. As for this clonotype: The antigen remains undetermined.

The origin of this receptor is a woman aged 40 to 50 with Graves' ophthalmopathy. The rearrangement links TRBV25-1 to TRBJ2-1; TRBD2 matches 9 bases. Sequencing input: blood. The CDR3 nucleotides read TGTGCCAGCACTTCTAGCGGGGTATACAATGAGCAGTTCTTC. Translating it yields CASTSSGVYNEQFF. Combining the CDR3 with reference TRBV25-1 and TRBJ2-1 gives the whole variable domain EADIYQTPRYLVIGTGKKITLECSQTMGHDKMYWYQQDPGMELHLIHYSYGVNSTEKGDLSSESTVSRIRTEHFPLTLESARPSHTSQYLCASTSSGVYNEQFFGPGTRLTVL.